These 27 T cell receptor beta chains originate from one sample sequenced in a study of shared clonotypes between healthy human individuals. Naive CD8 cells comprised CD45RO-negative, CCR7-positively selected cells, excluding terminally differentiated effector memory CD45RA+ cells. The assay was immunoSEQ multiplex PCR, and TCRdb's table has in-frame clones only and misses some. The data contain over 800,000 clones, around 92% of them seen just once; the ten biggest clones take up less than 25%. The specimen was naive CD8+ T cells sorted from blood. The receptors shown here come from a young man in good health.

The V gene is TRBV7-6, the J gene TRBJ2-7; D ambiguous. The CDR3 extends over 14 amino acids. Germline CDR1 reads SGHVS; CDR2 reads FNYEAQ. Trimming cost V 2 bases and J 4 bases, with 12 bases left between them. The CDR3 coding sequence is TGTGCCAGCAGCTTATCCCCGGACGGATACGAGCAGTACTTC. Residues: CASSLSPDGYEQYF.

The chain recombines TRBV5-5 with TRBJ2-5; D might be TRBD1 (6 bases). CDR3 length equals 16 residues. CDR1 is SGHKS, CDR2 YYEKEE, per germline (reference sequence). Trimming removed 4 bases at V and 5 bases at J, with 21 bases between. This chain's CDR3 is CASSKLQGYRGETQYF. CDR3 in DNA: TGTGCCAGCAGCAAACTCCAGGGGTATAGGGGGGAGACCCAGTACTTC.

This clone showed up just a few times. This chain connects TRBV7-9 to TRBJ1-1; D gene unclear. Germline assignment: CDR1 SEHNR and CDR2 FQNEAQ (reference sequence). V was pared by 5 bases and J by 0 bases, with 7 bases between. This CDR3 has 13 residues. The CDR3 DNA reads TGTGCCAGCAGCGGTGCCATGAACACTGAAGCTTTCTTT. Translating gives CASSGAMNTEAFF.

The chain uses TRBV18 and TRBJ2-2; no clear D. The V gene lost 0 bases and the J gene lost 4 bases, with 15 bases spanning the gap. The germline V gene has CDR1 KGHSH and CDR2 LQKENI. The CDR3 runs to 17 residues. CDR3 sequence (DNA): TGTGCCAGCTCACCACCGGGCAGCCCCATCGGCACCGGGGAGCTGTTTTTT. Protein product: CASSPPGSPIGTGELFF.

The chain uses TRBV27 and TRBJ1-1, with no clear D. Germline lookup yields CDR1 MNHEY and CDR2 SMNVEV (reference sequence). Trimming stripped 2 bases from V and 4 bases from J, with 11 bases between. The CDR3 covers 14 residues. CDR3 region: CASSLRSPITEAFF. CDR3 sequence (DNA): TGTGCCAGCAGTTTACGGTCCCCGATCACTGAAGCTTTCTTT.

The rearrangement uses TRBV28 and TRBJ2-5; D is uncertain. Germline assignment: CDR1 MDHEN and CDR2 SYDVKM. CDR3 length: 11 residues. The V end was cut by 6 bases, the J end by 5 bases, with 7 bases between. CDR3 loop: CASRSLETQYF. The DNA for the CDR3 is TGTGCCAGCAGAAGCCTGGAGACCCAGTACTTC.

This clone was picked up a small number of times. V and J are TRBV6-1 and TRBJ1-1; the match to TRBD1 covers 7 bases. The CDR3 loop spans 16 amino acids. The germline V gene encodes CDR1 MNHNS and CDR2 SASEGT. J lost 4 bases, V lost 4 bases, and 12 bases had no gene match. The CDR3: CASSGGTDLRGTEAFF. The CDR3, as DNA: TGTGCCAGCAGTGGGGGGACAGACCTGCGGGGCACTGAAGCTTTCTTT.

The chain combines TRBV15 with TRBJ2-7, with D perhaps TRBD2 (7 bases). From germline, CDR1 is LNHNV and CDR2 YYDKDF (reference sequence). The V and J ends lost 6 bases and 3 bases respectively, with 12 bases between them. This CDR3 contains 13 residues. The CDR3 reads CATRGQRDYEQYF. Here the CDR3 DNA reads TGTGCCACCAGAGGACAGCGGGACTACGAGCAGTACTTC.

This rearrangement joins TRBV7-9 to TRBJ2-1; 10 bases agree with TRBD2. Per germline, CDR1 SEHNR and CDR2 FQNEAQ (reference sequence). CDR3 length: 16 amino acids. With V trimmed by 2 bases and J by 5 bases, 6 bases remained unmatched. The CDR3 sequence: CASSLNPSGSHNEQFF. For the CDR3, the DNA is TGTGCCAGCAGCTTAAATCCTAGCGGGAGTCACAATGAGCAGTTCTTC.

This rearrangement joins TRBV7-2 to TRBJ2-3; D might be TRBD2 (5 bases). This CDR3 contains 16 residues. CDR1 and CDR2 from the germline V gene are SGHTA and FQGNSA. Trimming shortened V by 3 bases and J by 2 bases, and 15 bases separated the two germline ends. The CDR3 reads CASSLGDYLITDTQYF. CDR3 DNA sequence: TGTGCCAGCAGCTTGGGAGACTACCTAATCACAGATACGCAGTATTTT.

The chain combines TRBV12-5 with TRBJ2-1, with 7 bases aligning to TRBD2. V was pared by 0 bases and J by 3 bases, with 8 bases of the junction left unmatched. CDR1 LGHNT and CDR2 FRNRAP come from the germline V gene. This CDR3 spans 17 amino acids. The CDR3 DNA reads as TGTGCTAGTGGTTTGGTCCAAGCGGGATACTACTACAATGAGCAGTTCTTC. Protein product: CASGLVQAGYYYNEQFF.

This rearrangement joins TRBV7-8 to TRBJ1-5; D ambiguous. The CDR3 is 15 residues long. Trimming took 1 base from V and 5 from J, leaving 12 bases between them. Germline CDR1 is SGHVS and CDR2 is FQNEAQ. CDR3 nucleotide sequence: TGTGCCAGCAGCTTAGAGACATTACCAGATCAGCCCCAGCATTTT. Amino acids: CASSLETLPDQPQHF.

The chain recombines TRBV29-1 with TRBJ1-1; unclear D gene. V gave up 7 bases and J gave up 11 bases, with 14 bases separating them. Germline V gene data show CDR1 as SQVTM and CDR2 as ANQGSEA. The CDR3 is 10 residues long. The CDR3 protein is CSALGSTAFF. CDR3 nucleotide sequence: TGCAGCGCCCTAGGCAGTACGGCTTTCTTT.

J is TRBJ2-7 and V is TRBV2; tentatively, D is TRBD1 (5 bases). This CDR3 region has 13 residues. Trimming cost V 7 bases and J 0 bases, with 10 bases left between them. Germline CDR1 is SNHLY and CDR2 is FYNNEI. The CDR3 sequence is CASTHDSSYEQYF. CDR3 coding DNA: TGTGCCAGCACCCACGACAGCTCCTACGAGCAGTACTTC.

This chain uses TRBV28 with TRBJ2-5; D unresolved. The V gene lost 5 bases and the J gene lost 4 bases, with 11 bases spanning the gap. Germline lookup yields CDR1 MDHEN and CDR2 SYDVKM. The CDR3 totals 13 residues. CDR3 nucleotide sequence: TGTGCCAGCAGTCACCTGGGAACAGAGACCCAGTACTTC. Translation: CASSHLGTETQYF.

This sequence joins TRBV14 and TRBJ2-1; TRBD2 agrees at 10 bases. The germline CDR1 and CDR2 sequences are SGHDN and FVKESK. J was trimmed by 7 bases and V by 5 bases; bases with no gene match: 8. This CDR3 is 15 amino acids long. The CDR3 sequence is CASSIPSGSMNEQFF. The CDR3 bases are TGTGCCAGCAGCATCCCTAGCGGGAGTATGAATGAGCAGTTCTTC. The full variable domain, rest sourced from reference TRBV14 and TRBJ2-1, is EAGVTQFPSHSVIEKGQTVTLRCDPISGHDNLYWYRRVMGKEIKFLLHFVKESKQDESGMPNNRFLAERTGGTYSTLKVQPAELEDSGVYFCASSIPSGSMNEQFFGPGTRLTVL.

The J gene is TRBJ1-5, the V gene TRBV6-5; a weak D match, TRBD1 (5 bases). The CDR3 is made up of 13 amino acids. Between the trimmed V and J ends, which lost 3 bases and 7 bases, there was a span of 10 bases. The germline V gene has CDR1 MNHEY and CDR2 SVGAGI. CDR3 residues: CASSYTGGQPQHF. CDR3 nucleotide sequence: TGTGCCAGCAGTTATACTGGGGGGCAGCCCCAGCATTTT.

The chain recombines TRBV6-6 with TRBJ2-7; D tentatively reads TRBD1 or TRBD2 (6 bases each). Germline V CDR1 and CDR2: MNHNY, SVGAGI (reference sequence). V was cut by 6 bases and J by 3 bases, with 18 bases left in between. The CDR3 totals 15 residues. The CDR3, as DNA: TGTGCCAGCAGCTCCGACTCGGGGGCCATCTACGAGCAGTACTTC. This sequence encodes CASSSDSGAIYEQYF.

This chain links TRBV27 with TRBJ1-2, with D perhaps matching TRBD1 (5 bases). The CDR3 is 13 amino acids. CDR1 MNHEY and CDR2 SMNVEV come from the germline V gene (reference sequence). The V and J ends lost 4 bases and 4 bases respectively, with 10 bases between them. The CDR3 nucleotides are TGTGCCAGCAGTTCGGCAGGGACCTATGGCTACACCTTC. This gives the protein CASSSAGTYGYTF.

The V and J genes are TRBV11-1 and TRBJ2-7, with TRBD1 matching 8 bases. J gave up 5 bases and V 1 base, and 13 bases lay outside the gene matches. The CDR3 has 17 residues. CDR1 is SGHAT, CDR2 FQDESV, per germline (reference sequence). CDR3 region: CASSLGIGQGRFDEQYF. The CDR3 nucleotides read TGTGCCAGCAGCTTAGGGATCGGACAGGGTCGGTTTGACGAGCAGTACTTC.

The CDR3 loop is CASSEPGQGIYEQYF. The CDR3, as DNA: TGTGCCAGCAGCGAGCCGGGACAGGGTATCTACGAGCAGTACTTC. The V and J genes are TRBV7-9 and TRBJ2-7; TRBD1 matches 9 bases. V shed 5 bases and J 3 bases; nucleotides not matched to a gene: 8. Germline V gene data show CDR1 as SEHNR and CDR2 as FQNEAQ (reference sequence). The CDR3 length is 15 residues.

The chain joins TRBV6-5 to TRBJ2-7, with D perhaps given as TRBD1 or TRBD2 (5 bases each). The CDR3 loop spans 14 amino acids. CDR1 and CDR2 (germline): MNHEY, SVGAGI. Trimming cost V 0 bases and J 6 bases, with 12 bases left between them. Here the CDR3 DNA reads TGTGCCAGCAGTTACTCCGGGGAAAGGGGCGAGCAGTACTTC. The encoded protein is CASSYSGERGEQYF.

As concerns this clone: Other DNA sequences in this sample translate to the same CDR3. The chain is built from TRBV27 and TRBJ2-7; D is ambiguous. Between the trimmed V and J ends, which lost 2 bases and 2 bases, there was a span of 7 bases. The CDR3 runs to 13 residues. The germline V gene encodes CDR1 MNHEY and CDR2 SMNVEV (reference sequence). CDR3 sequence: CASSLGRTYEQYF. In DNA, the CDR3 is TGTGCCAGCAGTTTAGGCAGAACCTACGAGCAGTACTTC.

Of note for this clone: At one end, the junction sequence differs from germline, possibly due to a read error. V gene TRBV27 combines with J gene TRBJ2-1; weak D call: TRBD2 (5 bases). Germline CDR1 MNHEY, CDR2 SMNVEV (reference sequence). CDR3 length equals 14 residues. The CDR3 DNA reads TGTGCCAGCAGTCTCCTGGGGAGTACCAATGGGCAGTTCTTC. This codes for CASSLLGSTNGQFF.

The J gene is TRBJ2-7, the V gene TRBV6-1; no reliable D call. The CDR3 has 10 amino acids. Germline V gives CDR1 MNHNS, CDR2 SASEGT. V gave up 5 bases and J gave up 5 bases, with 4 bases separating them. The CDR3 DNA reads TGTGCCAGCAGTAACCACGAGCAGTACTTC. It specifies CASSNHEQYF.

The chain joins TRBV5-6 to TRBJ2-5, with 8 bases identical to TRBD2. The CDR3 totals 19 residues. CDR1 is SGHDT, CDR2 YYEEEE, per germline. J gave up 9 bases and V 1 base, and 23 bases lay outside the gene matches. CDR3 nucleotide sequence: TGTGCCAGCAGCTTGTGGGGCGAGGCAATAGCGGGGCCGCTCAAGGCCCAGTACTTC. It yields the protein CASSLWGEAIAGPLKAQYF. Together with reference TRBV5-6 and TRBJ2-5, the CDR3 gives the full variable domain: DAGVTQSPTHLIKTRGQQVTLRCSPKSGHDTVSWYQQALGQGPQFIFQYYEEEERQRGNFPDRFSGHQFPNYSSELNVNALLLGDSALYLCASSLWGEAIAGPLKAQYFGPGTRLLVL.

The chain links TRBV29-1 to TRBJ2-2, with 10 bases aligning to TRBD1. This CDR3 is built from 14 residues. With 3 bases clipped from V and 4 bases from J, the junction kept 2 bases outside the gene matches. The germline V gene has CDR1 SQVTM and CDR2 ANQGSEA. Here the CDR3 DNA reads TGCAGCGTTGAGGGGACAGGGGTCACCGGGGAGCTGTTTTTT. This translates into CSVEGTGVTGELFF.